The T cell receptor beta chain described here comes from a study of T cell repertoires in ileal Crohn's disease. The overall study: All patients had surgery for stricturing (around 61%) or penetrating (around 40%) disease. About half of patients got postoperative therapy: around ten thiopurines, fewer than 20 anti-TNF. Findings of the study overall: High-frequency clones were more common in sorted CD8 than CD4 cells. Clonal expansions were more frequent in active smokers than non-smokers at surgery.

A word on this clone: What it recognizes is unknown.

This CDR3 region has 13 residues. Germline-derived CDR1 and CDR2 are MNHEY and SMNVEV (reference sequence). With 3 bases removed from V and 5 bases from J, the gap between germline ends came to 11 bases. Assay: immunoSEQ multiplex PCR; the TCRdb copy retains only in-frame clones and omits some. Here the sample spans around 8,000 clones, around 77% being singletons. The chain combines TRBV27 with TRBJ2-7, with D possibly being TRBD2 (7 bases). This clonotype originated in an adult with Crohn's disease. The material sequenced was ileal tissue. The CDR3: CASSFGGGNEQYF. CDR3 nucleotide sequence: TGTGCCAGCAGTTTTGGGGGGGGCAACGAGCAGTACTTC.